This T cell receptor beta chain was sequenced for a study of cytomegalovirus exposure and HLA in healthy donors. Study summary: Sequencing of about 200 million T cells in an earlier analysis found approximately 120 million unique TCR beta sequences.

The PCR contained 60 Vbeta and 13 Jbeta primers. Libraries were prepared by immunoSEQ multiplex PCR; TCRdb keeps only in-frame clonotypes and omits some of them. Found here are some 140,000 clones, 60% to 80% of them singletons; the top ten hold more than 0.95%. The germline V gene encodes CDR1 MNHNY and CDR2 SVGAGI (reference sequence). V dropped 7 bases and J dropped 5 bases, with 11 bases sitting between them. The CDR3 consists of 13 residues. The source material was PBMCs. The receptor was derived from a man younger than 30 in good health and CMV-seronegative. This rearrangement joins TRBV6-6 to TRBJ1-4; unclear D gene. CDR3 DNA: TGTGCCAGCAAGAATAACAGAAATGAAAAACTGTTTTTT. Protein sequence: CASKNNRNEKLFF.